This T cell receptor (beta chain) originates from a study of patients with pleural tuberculosis (TCRdb year 2014). This sample was sequenced with an Illumina Genome Analyzer IIx. TCRdb cleaned the public reads at Q25 with fastp, built clones with MiXCR and kept in-frame beta chains. Every entry covers one CDR3 protein and lists the most common genes and DNA from its rows. For this sample the table gives 25,000 to 30,000 distinct CDR3 sequences, of which 18% were detected only once. Roughly 4% of the sample is held by the ten biggest clonotypes. In the germline V gene (reference sequence), CDR1 corresponds to MNHEY and CDR2 to SMNVEV. The junction carries 14 bases between V and J, which are trimmed by 5 bases and 3 bases respectively. The CDR3, cysteine through phenylalanine, is 14 amino acids long. CDR3 DNA is the only sequence kept; it has 42 bases, read in frame from the first base. This clonotype was seen at least ten times. The antigen it binds to is not known. No much larger clone is present one base from it, and per-base qualities are unavailable.

The V and J segments used are TRBV27 and TRBJ2-7; the D gene remains uncertain. Sequencing was done on a sample of peripheral blood. The TCR was taken from a human donor with pleural tuberculosis. The encoded CDR3 is CASSLGYPDYEQYF. Here is the DNA: TGTGCCAGCAGTCTAGGTTACCCAGACTACGAGCAGTACTTC.